These 27 T cell receptor beta chains were all obtained from the same sample, sequenced in a study of T cells after yellow fever vaccination. Using its own MiXCR run on the 5' RACE reads, TCRdb lists one record per CDR3 protein. Of fewer than 100,000 distinct CDR3 sequences in the sample, roughly 5.8% were seen once. This material consisted of CD8+ T cells sorted from PBMCs, taken 10 days after the yellow fever booster vaccination. The receptors were sampled from a man between 18 and 29 years old who received the YFV17D yellow fever vaccine.

This clonotype was detected only a few times. The gene calls are TRBV2 and TRBJ2-3; possibly TRBD2 for D (6 bases). Trimming stripped 9 bases from V and 3 bases from J, with 19 bases between. This CDR3 comprises 15 residues. From germline, CDR1 is SNHLY and CDR2 FYNNEI. The CDR3 protein is CARAAGGGETDTQYF. In DNA form, the CDR3 reads TGTGCCAGAGCCGCTGGTGGCGGGGAAACAGATACGCAGTATTTT.

This rearrangement joins TRBV19 to TRBJ2-3, with TRBD2 matching 12 bases. The junction had 4 bases not matched to a gene; V was cut back by 5 bases and J by 1 base. The V gene's germline CDR1 is LNHDA and CDR2 SQIVND (reference sequence). The CDR3 extends over 16 amino acids. CDR3 residues: CASSPLAGGRTDTQYF. The CDR3 DNA reads as TGTGCCAGTAGTCCACTAGCGGGGGGCCGCACAGATACGCAGTATTTT.

The chain employs TRBV4-1 and TRBJ1-1; a possible D gene is TRBD1 (6 bases). Trimming shortened V by 7 bases and J by 5 bases, and 11 bases separated the two germline ends. The CDR3 contains 12 residues. CDR1 is MGHRA, CDR2 YSYEKL, per germline. The CDR3 loop reads CASTGGGTEAFF. CDR3 DNA sequence: TGCGCCAGCACGGGGGGCGGGACTGAAGCTTTCTTT.

This clonotype was found a few times. This chain links TRBV6-5 with TRBJ1-1; D remains ambiguous. The CDR3 spans 13 residues. Trimming took 2 bases from V and 2 from J, leaving 6 bases between them. The V gene's germline CDR1 is MNHEY and CDR2 SVGAGI. Here the CDR3 reads CASSYLGNTEAFF. The CDR3 nucleotides read TGTGCCAGCAGTTACCTGGGAAACACTGAAGCTTTCTTT.

In its sample, this clonotype was seen many times. The chain's CDR3 is CATSRDTRGKTGGNEQFF. CDR3 nucleotides: TGTGCCACCAGCAGAGATACAAGGGGGAAGACAGGGGGCAATGAGCAGTTCTTC. The V and J genes are TRBV15 and TRBJ2-1; TRBD1 agrees at 9 bases. CDR1 and CDR2 (germline): LNHNV, YYDKDF (reference sequence). The CDR3 has 18 residues. Germline trimming cut 0 bases from V and 6 bases from J; bases unmatched to any gene: 12. Full variable domain (rest looked up from reference TRBV15 and TRBJ2-1): DAMVIQNPRYQVTQFGKPVTLSCSQTLNHNVMYWYQQKSSQAPKLLFHYYDKDFNNEADTPDNFQSRRPNTSFCFLDIRSPGLGDTAMYLCATSRDTRGKTGGNEQFFGPGTRLTVL.

The DNA of the CDR3 is TGTGCCAGCAGCGTGGACGGCAACAATCAGCCCCAGCATTTT. It encodes CASSVDGNNQPQHF. This chain joins TRBV5-5 and TRBJ1-5; D uncertain. The CDR3 runs 14 residues. The germline V gene has CDR1 SGHKS and CDR2 YYEKEE (reference sequence). V lost 4 bases, J lost 3 bases, and 11 bases lay in between.

This clonotype was counted at least ten times. CDR3 sequence reads: CASSDGNRGRAGELFF. DNA of the CDR3: TGTGCCAGCAGCGACGGGAACAGGGGGCGCGCCGGGGAGCTGTTTTTT. V is TRBV7-9 and J is TRBJ2-2, with TRBD1 matching 9 bases. Germline V gene lookup returns CDR1 SEHNR and CDR2 FQNEAQ (reference sequence). This CDR3 is built from 16 residues. The trim removed 5 bases at V and 6 bases at J, leaving 10 bases unmatched. Together with reference TRBV7-9 and TRBJ2-2, the CDR3 gives the full variable domain: DTGVSQNPRHKITKRGQNVTFRCDPISEHNRLYWYRQTLGQGPEFLTYFQNEAQLEKSRLLSDRFSAERPKGSFSTLEIQRTEQGDSAMYLCASSDGNRGRAGELFFGEGSRLTVL.

This rearrangement joins TRBV2 to TRBJ2-3; no firm D call. Trimming shortened V by 2 bases and J by 6 bases, and 6 bases separated the two germline ends. This CDR3 is 12 amino acids long. Germline CDR1 is SNHLY and CDR2 is FYNNEI. CDR3 sequence: CASSEYVDTQYF. The CDR3 DNA follows: TGTGCCAGCAGTGAATATGTGGATACGCAGTATTTT.

There are a few counts of this clonotype. J is TRBJ2-4 and V is TRBV10-3; D remains unclear. The germline gives CDR1 ENHRY, CDR2 SYGVKD. The CDR3 totals 12 residues. V was shortened by 3 bases and J by 6 bases, with 6 bases between the two germline ends. The CDR3 bases are TGTGCCATCAGTGACACCGGAAACATTCAGTACTTC. Its translation: CAISDTGNIQYF.

The V gene is TRBV5-1, the J gene TRBJ2-7, with a tentative D call TRBD2 (5 bases). Between the trimmed V and J ends, which lost 0 bases and 2 bases, there was a span of 9 bases. CDR1 and CDR2 from the germline V gene are SGHRS and YFSETQ. CDR3 length equals 14 residues. CDR3 loop: CASSLGERPYEQYF. Here the CDR3 DNA reads TGCGCCAGCAGCTTGGGGGAGAGACCCTACGAGCAGTACTTC.

The V and J genes are TRBV7-6 and TRBJ2-4, with 7 bases that match TRBD2. Losses at the gene ends were 6 bases for V and 5 bases for J; bases not matched to a gene: 4. From germline, CDR1 is SGHVS and CDR2 FNYEAQ. This CDR3 is built from 13 residues. DNA of the CDR3: TGTGCCAGCAGTCGGGGGGTCCAAAACATTCAGTACTTC. This sequence encodes CASSRGVQNIQYF.

This clonotype was detected only a few times. The genes are TRBV7-8 and TRBJ2-1; D possibly corresponds to TRBD2 (6 bases). Trimming took 4 bases from V and 6 from J, leaving 19 bases between them. CDR3 length equals 16 residues. Per germline, CDR1 SGHVS and CDR2 FQNEAQ. The CDR3 spells CASSSRDWTNPNEQFF. The CDR3 region has the DNA TGTGCCAGCAGCTCCCGAGACTGGACTAACCCCAATGAGCAGTTCTTC.

This rearrangement joins TRBV12-5 to TRBJ1-1, with 10 bases fitting TRBD1. V was pared by 7 bases and J by 7 bases, with 15 bases of the junction left unmatched. CDR1 and CDR2 (germline): LGHNT, FRNRAP. The CDR3 length is 16 residues. CDR3 bases: TGTGCTAGTGCCCTCCTTAGGACAGGGGGATTTGGTGAAGCTTTCTTT. It specifies CASALLRTGGFGEAFF. The variable domain in full, with the rest retrieved from reference TRBV12-5 and TRBJ1-1, is DARVTQTPRHKVTEMGQEVTMRCQPILGHNTVFWYRQTMMQGLELLAYFRNRAPLDDSGMPKDRFSAEMPDATLATLKIQPSEPRDSAVYFCASALLRTGGFGEAFFGQGTRLTVV.

This sequence joins TRBV5-5 and TRBJ2-1; D remains unclear. CDR3 size: 13 residues. The V gene lost 4 bases and the J gene lost 1 base, with 6 bases spanning the gap. Germline values: CDR1 SGHKS, CDR2 YYEKEE (reference sequence). CDR3: CASSRPSYNEQFF. The CDR3 DNA follows: TGTGCCAGCAGCCGCCCTTCCTACAATGAGCAGTTCTTC.

This clonotype was detected ten times or more. The rearrangement joins TRBV4-3 to TRBJ2-5; D perhaps matches TRBD2 (7 bases). Trimming pared 0 bases from V and 4 bases from J, leaving 12 bases between. The CDR3 is 15 residues long. Germline V gene lookup returns CDR1 LGHNA and CDR2 YSLEER. The CDR3 nucleotides read TGCGCCAGCAGCCAAGATGCGGGGGCAGGAGAGACCCAGTACTTC. Amino acid sequence: CASSQDAGAGETQYF.

The chain combines TRBV29-1 with TRBJ2-1; D remains ambiguous. This CDR3 region has 15 residues. Trimming cost V 2 bases and J 0 bases, with 11 bases left between them. Germline lookup yields CDR1 SQVTM and CDR2 ANQGSEA. The CDR3 nucleotides read TGCAGCGTTGAAAATAGCTGGAGCTCCTACAATGAGCAGTTCTTC. Its protein product is CSVENSWSSYNEQFF.

This chain links TRBV7-9 with TRBJ1-5; TRBD1 matches 9 bases. The CDR3 runs to 12 residues. V dropped 8 bases and J dropped 4; count of bases not matched to a gene: 0. Looked up from germline, CDR1 is SEHNR and CDR2 is FQNEAQ (reference sequence). CDR3 nucleotide sequence: TGTGCCAGCGGACAGGGGAATCAGCCCCAGCATTTT. Protein: CASGQGNQPQHF.

This clonotype was observed at least ten times. The chain couples TRBV15 to TRBJ2-3; D might be TRBD1 (6 bases). CDR1 is LNHNV and CDR2 is YYDKDF in the germline V gene (reference sequence). This CDR3 is built from 15 residues. With 5 bases removed from V and 0 bases from J, the gap between germline ends came to 12 bases. This CDR3 is CATSEIGGSTDTQYF. CDR3 DNA: TGTGCCACCAGCGAAATAGGGGGAAGCACAGATACGCAGTATTTT.

This clonotype showed up just a few times. The chain combines TRBV7-9 with TRBJ2-7; no clear D. The V end lost 3 bases, the J end lost 3 bases, and 3 bases lay between the germline ends. Germline V lookup: CDR1 SEHNR, CDR2 FQNEAQ (reference sequence). This CDR3 contains 11 residues. For the CDR3, the DNA is TGTGCCAGCAGCTTCGACTACGAGCAGTACGTC. Amino acid sequence: CASSFDYEQYV.

The rearrangement links TRBV6-5 to TRBJ1-5, with D possibly matching TRBD1 (6 bases). This CDR3 is built from 15 residues. Germline CDR1 reads MNHEY; CDR2 reads SVGAGI. Trimming pared 8 bases from V and 3 bases from J, leaving 17 bases between. The CDR3 bases are TGTGCCAGCGCTAGCTCGGGGGGGGCCAATCAGCCCCAGCATTTT. Translated: CASASSGGANQPQHF.

The sample holds a few counts of this clonotype. The CDR3 coding sequence is TGTGCCAGCAGCGATACGGTGGGGGTTGTGCAGTATTTT. Its protein is CASSDTVGVVQYF. The chain employs TRBV9 and TRBJ2-3, with D possibly called TRBD1 or TRBD2 (5 bases each). Trimming took 3 bases from V and 11 from J, leaving 16 bases between them. The germline V gene encodes CDR1 SGDLS and CDR2 YYNGEE. The CDR3 runs 13 residues. The full variable domain, with the rest looked up from reference TRBV9 and TRBJ2-3, is DSGVTQTPKHLITATGQRVTLRCSPRSGDLSVYWYQQSLDQGLQFLIQYYNGEERAKGNILERFSAQQFPDLHSELNLSSLELGDSALYFCASSDTVGVVQYFGPGTRLTVL.

The chain uses TRBV28 and TRBJ2-7; D is uncertain. Trimming stripped 8 bases from V and 4 bases from J, with 6 bases between. The germline CDR1 and CDR2 sequences are MDHEN and SYDVKM. The CDR3 length is 10 residues. This CDR3 reads CASLGYEQYV. The CDR3 DNA follows: TGTGCCAGCCTCGGTTACGAGCAGTACGTC.

This chain connects TRBV19 to TRBJ2-3, with 9 bases lining up with TRBD2. CDR1 and CDR2 from the germline V gene are LNHDA and SQIVND (reference sequence). V was pared by 4 bases and J by 2 bases, with 4 bases of the junction left unmatched. The CDR3 contains 15 residues. This CDR3 reads CASSRIAGATDTQYF. CDR3 bases: TGTGCCAGTAGTAGGATAGCGGGGGCCACAGATACGCAGTATTTT.

J is TRBJ2-5 and V is TRBV6-5; TRBD1 or TRBD2 may be the D gene (6 bases each). The CDR3 extends over 13 amino acids. Trimming stripped 1 base from V and 5 bases from J, with 8 bases between. The germline V gene encodes CDR1 MNHEY and CDR2 SVGAGI. CDR3 in DNA: TGTGCCAGCAGTTACTTAGGGGGGGAGACCCAGTACTTC. It encodes CASSYLGGETQYF.

The CDR3 nucleotides are TGTGCCACCAGCAAACGGGGACTGATCTACGAGCAGTACTTC. Its protein is CATSKRGLIYEQYF. The chain couples TRBV15 to TRBJ2-7; possibly TRBD2 for D (6 bases). V was trimmed by 4 bases and J by 3 bases, leaving 13 bases between them. Germline V CDR1 and CDR2: LNHNV, YYDKDF (reference sequence). The CDR3 sequence is 14 residues long.

The chain uses TRBV5-6 and TRBJ2-3; D not certain. From germline, CDR1 is SGHDT and CDR2 YYEEEE. This CDR3 has 14 residues. The V gene lost 1 base and the J gene lost 0 bases, with 6 bases spanning the gap. The CDR3: CASSLHDSTDTQYF. CDR3 DNA sequence: TGTGCCAGCAGCTTGCACGACAGCACAGATACGCAGTATTTT.

This chain uses TRBV5-4 with TRBJ1-1, with TRBD1 matching 9 bases. The junction had 9 bases not matched to a gene; V was cut back by 4 bases and J by 5 bases. The germline CDR1 and CDR2 sequences are SGHNT and YYREEE (reference sequence). The length of the CDR3 is 15 residues. CDR3 amino acids: CASSALQGARTEAFF. For the CDR3, the DNA is TGTGCCAGCAGCGCATTACAGGGGGCGAGAACTGAAGCTTTCTTT.